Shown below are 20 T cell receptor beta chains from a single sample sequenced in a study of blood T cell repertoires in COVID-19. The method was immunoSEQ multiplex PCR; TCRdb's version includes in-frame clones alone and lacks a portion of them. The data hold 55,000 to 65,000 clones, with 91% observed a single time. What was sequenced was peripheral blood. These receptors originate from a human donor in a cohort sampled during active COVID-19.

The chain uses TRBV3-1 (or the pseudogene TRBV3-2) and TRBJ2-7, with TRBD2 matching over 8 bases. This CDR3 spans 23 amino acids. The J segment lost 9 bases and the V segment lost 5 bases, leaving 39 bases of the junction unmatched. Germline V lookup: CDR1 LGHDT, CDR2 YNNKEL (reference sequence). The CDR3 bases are TGTGCCAGCAGCTACAAAGAACCCAAGAGGTCGTGGAAACTAGCGGAACCTCCGTGGGGGCAGTACTTC. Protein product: CASSYKEPKRSWKLAEPPWGQYF.

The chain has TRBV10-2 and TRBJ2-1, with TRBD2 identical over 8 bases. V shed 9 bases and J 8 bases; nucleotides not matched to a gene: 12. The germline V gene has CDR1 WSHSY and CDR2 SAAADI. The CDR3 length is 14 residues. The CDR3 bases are TGCGCCAGTTTCGGGGGGGCCGTTGTATATGAGCAGTTCTTC. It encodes CASFGGAVVYEQFF.

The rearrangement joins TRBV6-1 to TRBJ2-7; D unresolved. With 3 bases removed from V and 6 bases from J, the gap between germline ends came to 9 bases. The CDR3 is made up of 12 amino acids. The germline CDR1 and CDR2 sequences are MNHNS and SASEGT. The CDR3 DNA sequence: TGTGCCAGCAGTGAGGTTGGCAGCGAGCAGTACTTC. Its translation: CASSEVGSEQYF.

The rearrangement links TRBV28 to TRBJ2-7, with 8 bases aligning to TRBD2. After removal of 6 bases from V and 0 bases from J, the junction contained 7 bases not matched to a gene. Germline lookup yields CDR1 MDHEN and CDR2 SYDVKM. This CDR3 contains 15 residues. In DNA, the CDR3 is TGTGCCAGCAGCTCCGGGGGGGAAAACTCCTACGAGCAGTACTTC. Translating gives CASSSGGENSYEQYF.

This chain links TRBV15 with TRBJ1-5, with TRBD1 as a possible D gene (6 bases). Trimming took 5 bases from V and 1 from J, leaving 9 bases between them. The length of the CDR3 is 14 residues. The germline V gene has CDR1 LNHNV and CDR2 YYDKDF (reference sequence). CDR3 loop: CATSPDRSNQPQHF. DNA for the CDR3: TGTGCCACCAGCCCTGACAGGAGCAATCAGCCCCAGCATTTT. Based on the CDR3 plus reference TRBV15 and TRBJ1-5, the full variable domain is DAMVIQNPRYQVTQFGKPVTLSCSQTLNHNVMYWYQQKSSQAPKLLFHYYDKDFNNEADTPDNFQSRRPNTSFCFLDIRSPGLGDTAMYLCATSPDRSNQPQHFGDGTRLSIL.

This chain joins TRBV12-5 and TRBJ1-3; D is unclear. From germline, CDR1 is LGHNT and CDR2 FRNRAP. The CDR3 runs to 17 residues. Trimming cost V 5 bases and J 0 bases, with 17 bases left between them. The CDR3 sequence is CASGGASWQSSGNTIYF. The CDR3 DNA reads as TGTGCTAGTGGTGGAGCTTCGTGGCAGTCCTCTGGAAACACCATATATTTT. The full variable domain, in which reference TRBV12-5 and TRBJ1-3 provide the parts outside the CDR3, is DARVTQTPRHKVTEMGQEVTMRCQPILGHNTVFWYRQTMMQGLELLAYFRNRAPLDDSGMPKDRFSAEMPDATLATLKIQPSEPRDSAVYFCASGGASWQSSGNTIYFGEGSWLTVV.

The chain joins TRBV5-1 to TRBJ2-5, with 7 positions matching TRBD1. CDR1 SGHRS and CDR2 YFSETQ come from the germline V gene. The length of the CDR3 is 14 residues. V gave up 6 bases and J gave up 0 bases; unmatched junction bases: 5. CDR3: CASNQQGHQETQYF. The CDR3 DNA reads TGCGCCAGCAATCAACAGGGGCACCAAGAGACCCAGTACTTC.

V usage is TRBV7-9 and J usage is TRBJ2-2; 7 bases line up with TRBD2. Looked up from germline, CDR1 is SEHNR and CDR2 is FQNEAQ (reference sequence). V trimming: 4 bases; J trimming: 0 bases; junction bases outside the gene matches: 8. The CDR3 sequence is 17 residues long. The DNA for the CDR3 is TGTGCCAGCAGCTATCCTGTAAGCGGGACGAACACCGGGGAGCTGTTTTTT. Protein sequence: CASSYPVSGTNTGELFF.

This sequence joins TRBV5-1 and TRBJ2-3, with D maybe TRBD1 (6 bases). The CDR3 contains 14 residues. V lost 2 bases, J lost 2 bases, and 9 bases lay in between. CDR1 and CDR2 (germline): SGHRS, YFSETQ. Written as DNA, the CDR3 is TGCGCCAGCAGCTTAGGACAGCTCACAGATACGCAGTATTTT. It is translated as CASSLGQLTDTQYF.

The CDR3 reads CASSWDSDTDTQYF. CDR3 DNA: TGTGCCAGCAGTTGGGACAGCGACACAGATACGCAGTATTTT. The chain is built from TRBV6-2 or TRBV6-3 and TRBJ2-3, with TRBD1 matching over 7 bases. Germline CDR1 and CDR2: MNHEY and SVGEGT. V trimming: 4 bases; J trimming: 2 bases; junction bases outside the gene matches: 3. This CDR3 contains 14 residues.

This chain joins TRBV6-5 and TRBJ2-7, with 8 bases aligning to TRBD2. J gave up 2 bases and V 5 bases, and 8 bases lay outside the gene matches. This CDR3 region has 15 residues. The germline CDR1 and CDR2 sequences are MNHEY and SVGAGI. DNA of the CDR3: TGTGCCAGCAGTCCCCCGGGACTAGGGACCTACGAGCAGTACTTC. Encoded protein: CASSPPGLGTYEQYF.

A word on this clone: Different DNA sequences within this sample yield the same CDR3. The CDR3 DNA reads as TGTGCCAGCTCCGGGGGACAGCTCTCCTACGAGCAGTACTTC. Translated, it gives CASSGGQLSYEQYF. The gene calls are TRBV18 and TRBJ2-7; perhaps TRBD1 as D (7 bases). This CDR3 comprises 14 residues. V was cut by 6 bases and J by 0 bases, with 12 bases left in between. Germline CDR1 is KGHSH and CDR2 is LQKENI.

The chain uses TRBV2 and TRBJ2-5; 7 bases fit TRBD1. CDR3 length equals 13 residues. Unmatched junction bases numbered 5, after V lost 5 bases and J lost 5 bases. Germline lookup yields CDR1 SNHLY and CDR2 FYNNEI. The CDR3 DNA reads TGTGCCAGCAGTACAAACAGGGGCGAGACCCAGTACTTC. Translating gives CASSTNRGETQYF.

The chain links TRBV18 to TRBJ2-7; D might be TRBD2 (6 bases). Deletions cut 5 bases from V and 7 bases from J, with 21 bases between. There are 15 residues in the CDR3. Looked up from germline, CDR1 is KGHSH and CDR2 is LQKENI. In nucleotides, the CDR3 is TGTGCCAGCTCATCGGCTCTCACGGGAGTCGGAGAGCAGTACTTC. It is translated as CASSSALTGVGEQYF.

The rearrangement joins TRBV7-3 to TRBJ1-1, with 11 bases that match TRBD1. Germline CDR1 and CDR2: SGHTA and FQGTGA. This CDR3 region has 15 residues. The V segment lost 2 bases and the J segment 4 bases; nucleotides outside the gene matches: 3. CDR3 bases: TGTGCCAGCAGCTTAGTGGGGACAGGGGGCACTGAAGCTTTCTTT. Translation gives CASSLVGTGGTEAFF.

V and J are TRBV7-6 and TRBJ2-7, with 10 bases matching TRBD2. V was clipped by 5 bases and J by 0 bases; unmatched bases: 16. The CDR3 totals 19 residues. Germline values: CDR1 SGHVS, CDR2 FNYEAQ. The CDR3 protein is CASSDYSGGSIGSSYEQYF. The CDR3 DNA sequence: TGTGCCAGCAGCGACTATAGCGGGGGGTCGATCGGGAGCTCCTACGAGCAGTACTTC.

This CDR3 reads CASSEVGQGAGEQYF. The DNA of the CDR3 is TGTGCCAGCAGTGAAGTAGGGCAGGGGGCAGGCGAGCAGTACTTC. The rearrangement joins TRBV2 to TRBJ2-7; 8 nucleotides align to TRBD1. The CDR3 extends over 15 amino acids. Germline V gives CDR1 SNHLY, CDR2 FYNNEI. V was pared by 1 base and J by 6 bases, with 8 bases of the junction left unmatched.

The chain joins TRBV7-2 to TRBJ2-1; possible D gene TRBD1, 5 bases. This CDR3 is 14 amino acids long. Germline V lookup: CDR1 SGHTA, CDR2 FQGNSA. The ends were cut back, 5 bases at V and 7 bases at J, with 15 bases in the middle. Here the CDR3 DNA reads TGTGCCAGCAGCAACAGGTTGTGGGGAAATGAGCAGTTCTTC. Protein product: CASSNRLWGNEQFF.

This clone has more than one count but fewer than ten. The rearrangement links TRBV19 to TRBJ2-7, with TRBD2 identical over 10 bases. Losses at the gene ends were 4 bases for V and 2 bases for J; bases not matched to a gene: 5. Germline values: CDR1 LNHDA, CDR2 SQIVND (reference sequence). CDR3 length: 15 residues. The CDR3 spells CASSRLAGTPYEQYF. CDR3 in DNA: TGTGCCAGTAGTAGACTAGCGGGTACTCCCTACGAGCAGTACTTC.

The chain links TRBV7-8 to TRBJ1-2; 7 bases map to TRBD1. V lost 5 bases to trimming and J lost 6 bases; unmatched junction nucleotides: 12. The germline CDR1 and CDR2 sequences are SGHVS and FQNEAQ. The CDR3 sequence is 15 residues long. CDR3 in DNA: TGTGCCAGCAGCAATTACAGGGGTGAGGGTGATGGCTACACCTTC. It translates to CASSNYRGEGDGYTF.